This T cell receptor beta chain was sequenced in a study of metastatic and nonmetastatic thyroid tumors. On the study more broadly: The authors compared repertoires across blood and tumor or nodule tissue from malignant and benign thyroid patients.

In the case of this clone: What it binds is unknown.

Thyroid surgery took place with no prior treatment in any patient. Per the authors' pipeline: The authors used CDR3 differences across clinicopathological groups to build a distant-metastasis classifier for papillary thyroid cancer. TCRdb re-called clones from the PCR reads using MiXCR. V and J calls and clone size were set by TCRdb, not the authors. The sample lists about 13,000 clones, about 33% occurring once. Study-level results: Across blood and tumor, TCR beta diversity in malignant thyroid tumors was reportedly significantly higher than in benign nodules.

What was sequenced was tumor tissue. This clonotype originated in a male donor with papillary thyroid cancer or a benign thyroid nodule (not recorded which). Some clones in this sample may be carry-over from other donors' samples.

The chain's CDR3 is CASSYLGTDSYEQYF. The CDR3, as DNA: TGTGCCAGCAGTTACTTAGGGACAGATTCCTACGAGCAGTACTTC. The rearrangement uses TRBV6-5 and TRBJ2-7; 7 nucleotides match TRBD1. Germline V gene sequence: CDR1 MNHEY, CDR2 SVGAGI. This CDR3 has 15 residues. V was pared by 1 base and J by 1 base, with 4 bases of the junction left unmatched.